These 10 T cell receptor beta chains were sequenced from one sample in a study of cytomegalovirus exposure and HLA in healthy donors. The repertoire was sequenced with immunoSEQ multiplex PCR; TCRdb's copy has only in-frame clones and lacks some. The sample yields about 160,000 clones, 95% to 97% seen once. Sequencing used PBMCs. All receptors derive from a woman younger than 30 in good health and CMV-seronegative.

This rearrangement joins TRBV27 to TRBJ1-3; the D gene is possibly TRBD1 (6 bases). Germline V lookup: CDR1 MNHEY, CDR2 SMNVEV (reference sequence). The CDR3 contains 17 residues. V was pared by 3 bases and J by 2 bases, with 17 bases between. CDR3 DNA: TGTGCCAGCAGTTTTAACAGGGAAGATTTCGCTGGAAACACCATATATTTT. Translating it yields CASSFNREDFAGNTIYF.

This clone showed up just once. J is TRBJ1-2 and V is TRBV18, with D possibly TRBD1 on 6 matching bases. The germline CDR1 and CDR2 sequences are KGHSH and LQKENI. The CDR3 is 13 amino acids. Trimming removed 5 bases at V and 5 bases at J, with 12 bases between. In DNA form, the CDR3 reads TGTGCCAGCTCATCCGACAGGCCGTATGGCTACACCTTC. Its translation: CASSSDRPYGYTF.

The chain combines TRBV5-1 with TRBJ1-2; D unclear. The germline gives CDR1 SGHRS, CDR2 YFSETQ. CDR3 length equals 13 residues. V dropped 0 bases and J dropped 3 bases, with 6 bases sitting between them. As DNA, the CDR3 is TGCGCCAGCAGCTTGGCACCGGACTATGGCTACACCTTC. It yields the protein CASSLAPDYGYTF.

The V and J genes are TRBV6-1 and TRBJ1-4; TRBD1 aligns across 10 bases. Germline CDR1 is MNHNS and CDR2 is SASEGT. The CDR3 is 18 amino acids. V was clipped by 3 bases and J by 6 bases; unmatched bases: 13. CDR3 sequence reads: CASSDWDRGFRDHEKLFF. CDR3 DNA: TGTGCCAGCAGTGATTGGGACAGGGGATTTCGAGACCATGAAAAACTGTTTTTT.

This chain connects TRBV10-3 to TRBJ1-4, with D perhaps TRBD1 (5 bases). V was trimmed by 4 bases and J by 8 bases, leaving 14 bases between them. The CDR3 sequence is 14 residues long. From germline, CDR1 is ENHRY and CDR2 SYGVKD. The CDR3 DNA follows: TGTGCCATCAGTGGGGACTCAAAAGGGGAAAAACTGTTTTTT. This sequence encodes CAISGDSKGEKLFF.

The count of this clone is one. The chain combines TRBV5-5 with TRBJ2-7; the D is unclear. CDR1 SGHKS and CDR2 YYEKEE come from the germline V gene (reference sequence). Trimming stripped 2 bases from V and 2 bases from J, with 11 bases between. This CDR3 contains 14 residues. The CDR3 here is CASSLAPNAYEQYF. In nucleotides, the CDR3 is TGTGCCAGCAGCTTAGCACCTAACGCCTACGAGCAGTACTTC.

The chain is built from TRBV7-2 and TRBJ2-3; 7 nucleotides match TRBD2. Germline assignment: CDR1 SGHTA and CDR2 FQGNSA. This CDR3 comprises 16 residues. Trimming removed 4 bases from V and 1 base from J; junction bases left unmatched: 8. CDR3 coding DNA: TGTGCCAGCAGCTCCGTAAGCGGGGCGCGCACAGATACGCAGTATTTT. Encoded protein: CASSSVSGARTDTQYF.

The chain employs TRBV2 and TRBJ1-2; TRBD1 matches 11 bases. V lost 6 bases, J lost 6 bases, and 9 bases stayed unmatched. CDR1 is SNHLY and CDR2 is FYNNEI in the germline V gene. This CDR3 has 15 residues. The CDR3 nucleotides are TGTGCCAGCAGGAGAGTAGGACAGGGGGCGGATGGCTACACCTTC. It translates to CASRRVGQGADGYTF.

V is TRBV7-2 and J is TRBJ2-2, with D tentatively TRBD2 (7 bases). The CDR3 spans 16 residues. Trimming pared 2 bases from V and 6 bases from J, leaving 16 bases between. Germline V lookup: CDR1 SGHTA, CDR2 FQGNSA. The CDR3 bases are TGTGCCAGCAGCTTAAGGGGCGGGGGCGGTTCCGGGGAGCTGTTTTTT. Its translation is CASSLRGGGGSGELFF.

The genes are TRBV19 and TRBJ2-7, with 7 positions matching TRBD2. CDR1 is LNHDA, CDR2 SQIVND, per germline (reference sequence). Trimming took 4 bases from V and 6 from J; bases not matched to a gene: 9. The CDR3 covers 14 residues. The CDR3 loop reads CASSRRGEFSEQYF. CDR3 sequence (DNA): TGTGCCAGTAGTAGACGGGGGGAGTTTAGCGAGCAGTACTTC.